The sequence of this TCR beta chain was determined in a study of T-cell memory formation after mild COVID-19. Study at large: Across donors, TCR clusters were largely donor specific. Study findings and constraints: The appearance of some responding clones in pre-infection memory suggested that cross-reactive memory joined. Mainly in CM and EM were contracting CD4+ clones; CD8+ were in EMRA.

The CDR3 runs 19 residues. Germline V gives CDR1 SGHVS, CDR2 FQNEAQ. Trimming removed 2 bases from V and 7 bases from J; junction bases left unmatched: 19. In its sample, this clonotype was seen a few times. The target antigen is unknown. 5'RACE, which relied on constant-segment primers, yielded TCR alpha and TCR beta cDNA libraries carrying sample barcodes and UMIs. TCRdb recomputed calls from the 5' RACE reads with MiXCR, one row per CDR3 protein. The sample includes 450,000 to 650,000 distinct CDR3 sequences, over 20% of them seen just once. The sequencing sample was made of PBMCs or a T cell subset sorted from them (not recorded which). The chain couples TRBV7-8 to TRBJ2-2; 7 bases align to TRBD2. This receptor was taken from an adult woman who had mild COVID-19 (a few samples of this study predate the infection). Cell type and time point are not known. The CDR3 nucleotides are TGTGCCAGCAGCTTAAATTTCGACCGCCCGCGGGGGAGGAGCGGGGAGCTGTTTTTT. It translates to CASSLNFDRPRGRSGELFF.